Below, 9 T cell receptor beta chains from the same sample are listed, as sequenced in a study of blood T cell repertoires in COVID-19. The data were produced by immunoSEQ multiplex PCR, yet TCRdb's version contains in-frame clones alone and is incomplete. The table has about 240,000 clones, more than 75% seen once. Sequencing used peripheral blood. These receptors came from a middle-aged woman who had recovered from COVID-19.

This chain links TRBV5-1 with TRBJ2-1; D is unresolved. Germline loops: CDR1 SGHRS, CDR2 YFSETQ. V was clipped by 2 bases and J by 0 bases, with 9 bases between them. This CDR3 region has 15 residues. CDR3 bases: TGCGCCAGCAGCTTACGGCTAGTCTCCTACAATGAGCAGTTCTTC. Protein sequence: CASSLRLVSYNEQFF.

This rearrangement joins TRBV30 to TRBJ2-1, with 8 bases fitting TRBD2. Losses at the gene ends were 3 bases for V and 9 bases for J; bases not matched to a gene: 13. Germline-derived CDR1 and CDR2 are GTSNPN and SVGIG (reference sequence). This CDR3 contains 15 residues. The CDR3 sequence is CAWSPPGLGVGEQFF. CDR3 bases: TGTGCCTGGAGCCCCCCGGGACTAGGGGTGGGTGAGCAGTTCTTC.

The chain links TRBV6-5 to TRBJ1-1; the D gene is possibly TRBD1 (5 bases). CDR1 is MNHEY and CDR2 is SVGAGI in the germline V gene. There are 15 residues in the CDR3. V shed 5 bases and J shed 4 bases, with 17 bases lying between them. In nucleotides, the CDR3 is TGTGCCAGCAGTCTACTCCAGGGTTCGGGCACTGAAGCTTTCTTT. Translated: CASSLLQGSGTEAFF.

The CDR3 coding sequence is TGTGCCAGCAGCTCTTTGGGGGGCTCCTACGAGCAGTACTTC. It translates to CASSSLGGSYEQYF. The genes are TRBV7-8 and TRBJ2-7; maybe TRBD2 (6 bases). This CDR3 has 14 amino acids. Germline values: CDR1 SGHVS, CDR2 FQNEAQ. Trimming shortened V by 4 bases and J by 0 bases, and 10 bases separated the two germline ends.

The chain employs TRBV7-2 and TRBJ1-6; 9 bases map to TRBD1. J gave up 7 bases and V 5 bases, and 6 bases lay outside the gene matches. This CDR3 is 15 amino acids long. CDR1 is SGHTA, CDR2 FQGNSA, per germline. This CDR3 is CASSQQGAKNSPLHF. The CDR3 DNA reads as TGTGCCAGCAGCCAACAGGGGGCGAAAAATTCACCCCTCCACTTT.

The chain is built from TRBV4-3 and TRBJ2-1, with 8 bases matching TRBD2. The CDR3 has 14 amino acids. Germline loops: CDR1 LGHNA, CDR2 YSLEER. V lost 4 bases, J lost 5 bases, and 4 bases stayed unmatched. This CDR3 is CASSPRLAHNEQFF. The DNA for the CDR3 is TGCGCCAGCAGCCCGCGACTAGCGCACAATGAGCAGTTCTTC.

V is TRBV19 and J is TRBJ2-5, with a tentative D call TRBD2 (6 bases). Germline values: CDR1 LNHDA, CDR2 SQIVND (reference sequence). This CDR3 is 16 amino acids long. V was shortened by 5 bases and J by 1 base, with 17 bases between the two germline ends. CDR3 sequence reads: CASSPRGSGGQETQYF. CDR3 nucleotides: TGTGCCAGTAGTCCCCGGGGTAGCGGAGGCCAAGAGACCCAGTACTTC.

The chain uses TRBV6-5 and TRBJ1-3; a weak D match, TRBD1 (5 bases). V dropped 2 bases and J dropped 7 bases, with 12 bases sitting between them. The V gene's germline CDR1 is MNHEY and CDR2 SVGAGI. The CDR3 runs 14 residues. In DNA, the CDR3 is TGTGCCAGCAGTTACCAGGGTTTGAGCAACACCATATATTTT. This gives the protein CASSYQGLSNTIYF.

The table lists this clone with a count of one. This rearrangement joins TRBV6-5 to TRBJ2-7; 7 bases are a match to TRBD1. Trimming cost V 6 bases and J 3 bases; bases outside gene matches: 5. Germline V gene data show CDR1 as MNHEY and CDR2 as SVGAGI. The CDR3 loop spans 13 amino acids. The CDR3 spells CASSQGQNYEQYV. The DNA of the CDR3 is TGTGCCAGCAGCCAGGGACAGAACTACGAGCAGTACGTC.